A single sample gave rise to the 7 T cell receptor beta chains below, sequenced in a study of blood T cells in healthy people across ages. Alongside a J-beta primer mix, a sample-barcoded 5' primer served in a second PCR lasting about 7 to 12 cycles. Each CDR3 protein is one row after TCRdb ran MiXCR on the 5' RACE reads. The sample lists just under 900,000 distinct CDR3 sequences, around 30% occurring once. The sequencing sample was made of blood. These receptors originate from a woman older than 75 in good health.

V is TRBV12-3 or TRBV12-4 and J is TRBJ2-7, with 9 bases identical to TRBD2. After removal of 6 bases from V and 6 bases from J, the junction contained 9 bases not matched to a gene. CDR3 length: 14 residues. The CDR3 DNA reads TGTGCCAGCAGCCTCCTTAGCGGGGGAGTCGAGCAGTACTTC. This sequence encodes CASSLLSGGVEQYF.

CDR3: CASTGDREGYGYTF. CDR3 nucleotide sequence: TGTGCCAGCACCGGGGATAGGGAGGGCTATGGCTACACCTTC. The genes are TRBV12-3 or TRBV12-4 and TRBJ1-2; D unresolved. V dropped 7 bases and J dropped 4 bases, with 16 bases sitting between them. The CDR3 has 14 amino acids.

This clonotype was found once. V usage is TRBV10-3 and J usage is TRBJ2-1; 7 bases are shared with TRBD1. The germline gives CDR1 ENHRY, CDR2 SYGVKD. The ends lost 11 bases at V and 5 bases at J; junction bases unmatched: 6. The CDR3 has 12 amino acids. Written as DNA, the CDR3 is TGTGCCGTAAGGGACAGCCACAATGAGCAGTTCTTC. As protein: CAVRDSHNEQFF.

About this clonotype itself: A read error may account for a junction end that differs from germline. The genes are TRBV5-5 and TRBJ2-4; no firm D call. Per germline, CDR1 SGHKS and CDR2 YYEKEE (reference sequence). CDR3 length equals 13 residues. CDR3 in amino acids: CTSSPLAKNIQYF. DNA for the CDR3: TGTACCAGCAGCCCACTAGCCAAAAACATTCAGTACTTC.

With regard to this clonotype: This may be a read error: a much more frequent sequence differs by one nucleotide. In nucleotides, the CDR3 is TGCAGTGCTAGCCTCGGGACTCAGCAGTACTTC. Its translation is CSASLGTQQYF. The rearrangement links TRBV20-1 to TRBJ2-5; possibly TRBD2 for D (6 bases). V lost 3 bases, J lost 11 bases, and 13 bases lay in between. This CDR3 has 11 amino acids. From germline, CDR1 is DFQATT and CDR2 SNEGSKA (reference sequence).

V is TRBV7-8 and J is TRBJ1-1; D is possibly TRBD1 (5 bases). The germline CDR1 and CDR2 sequences are SGHVS and FQNEAQ. The V gene lost 5 bases and the J gene lost 2 bases, with 12 bases spanning the gap. CDR3 length: 14 residues. CDR3 loop: CASSILRGNTEAFF. As DNA, the CDR3 is TGTGCCAGCAGCATACTTAGGGGAAACACTGAAGCTTTCTTT.

With respect to this clonotype: A clone one base away is much larger, so this may be a read error. The chain employs TRBV6-1 and TRBJ2-6; D unclear. Trimming removed 4 bases from V and 3 bases from J, with 10 bases in between. The germline V gene encodes CDR1 MNHNS and CDR2 SASEGT. The CDR3 totals 15 residues. CDR3 DNA sequence: TGTGCCAGCAGTGGGGGTTCTATTGGGGCCAACGTCCTGACTTTC. Translation gives CASSGGSIGANVLTF.